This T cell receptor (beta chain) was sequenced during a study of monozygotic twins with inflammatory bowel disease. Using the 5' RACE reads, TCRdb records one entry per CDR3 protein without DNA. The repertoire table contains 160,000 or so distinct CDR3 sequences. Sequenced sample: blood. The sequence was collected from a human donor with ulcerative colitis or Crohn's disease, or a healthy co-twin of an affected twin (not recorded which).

Here the CDR3 reads CSARDWVGYEQYF. The chain uses TRBV20-1 and TRBJ2-7. The CDR3 loop spans 13 amino acids. CDR1 and CDR2 (germline): DFQATT, SNEGSKA (reference sequence).